The 8 T cell receptor beta chains given below trace back to one sample, sequenced in a study of cytotoxic CD8 clonotypes in ibrutinib-treated CLL. This table comes from immunoSEQ multiplex PCR, and its TCRdb copy is limited to in-frame clones, with some not included. The sample yields under 150,000 clones, 85% to 95% seen once. Sequences were derived from PBMCs, sampled after 12 months of ibrutinib treatment. Every receptor here comes from a human donor with chronic lymphocytic leukemia.

This sequence joins TRBV15 and TRBJ1-3; 7 bases map to TRBD1. V trimming: 8 bases; J trimming: 7 bases; junction bases outside the gene matches: 11. The CDR3 runs to 14 residues. Germline V CDR1 and CDR2: LNHNV, YYDKDF (reference sequence). The CDR3 loop reads CATHTGAERNTIYF. The CDR3 DNA sequence: TGTGCCACCCACACAGGGGCGGAAAGGAACACCATATATTTT.

The J gene is TRBJ2-4, the V gene TRBV7-3; D unclear. V was shortened by 5 bases and J by 5 bases, with 16 bases between the two germline ends. Per germline, CDR1 SGHTA and CDR2 FQGTGA. The length of the CDR3 is 15 residues. As DNA, the CDR3 is TGTGCCAGCAGCGTACAAGGGCTGTCGGAAAACATTCAGTACTTC. It yields the protein CASSVQGLSENIQYF.

The chain recombines TRBV9 with TRBJ2-7, with a possible D match to TRBD2 (6 bases). The germline V gene has CDR1 SGDLS and CDR2 YYNGEE. Trimming removed 3 bases at V and 0 bases at J, with 13 bases between. This CDR3 contains 15 residues. In DNA, the CDR3 is TGTGCCAGCAGCGCGAGAGGAGGGCCCTCCTACGAGCAGTACTTC. Encoded protein: CASSARGGPSYEQYF.

Written as DNA, the CDR3 is TGTGCCACCGAGTGGGATACGCAGTATTTT. It specifies CATEWDTQYF. This sequence joins TRBV7-9 and TRBJ2-3; the D is unclear. The ends were cut back, 10 bases at V and 6 bases at J, with 8 bases in the middle. Germline V lookup: CDR1 SEHNR, CDR2 FQNEAQ (reference sequence). The CDR3 is 10 amino acids.

This chain connects TRBV21-1 to TRBJ1-5. TRBV21-1 corresponds to a pseudogene. This CDR3 region has 17 residues. CDR3 region: CASSKGFRQGGNQPQHF. The CDR3 bases are TGTGCCAGCAGCAAAGGCTTTCGGCAGGGAGGGAATCAGCCCCAGCATTTT.

This chain links TRBV6-6 with TRBJ2-5; no definite D call. V dropped 10 bases and J dropped 3 bases, with 12 bases sitting between them. This CDR3 comprises 12 residues. Germline CDR1 is MNHNY and CDR2 is SVGAGI (reference sequence). CDR3 nucleotide sequence: TGTGCCACTGTGGGGTCGAAAGAGACCCAGTACTTC. Translation gives CATVGSKETQYF.

This chain's CDR3 is CASGVKGTPYQPQHF. The CDR3 bases are TGTGCCAGCGGGGTGAAGGGGACACCTTATCAGCCCCAGCATTTT. The genes are TRBV6-5 and TRBJ1-5, with D maybe TRBD1 (6 bases). The CDR3 consists of 15 residues. Trimming pared 8 bases from V and 5 bases from J, leaving 19 bases between. Germline V CDR1 and CDR2: MNHEY, SVGAGI.

The chain uses TRBV11-2 and TRBJ2-1; D remains ambiguous. There are 14 residues in the CDR3. The V gene's germline CDR1 is SGHAT and CDR2 FQNNGV. V shed 0 bases and J shed 6 bases, with 9 bases lying between them. Here the CDR3 reads CASSLDTLGNEQFF. The CDR3 coding sequence is TGTGCCAGCAGCTTAGACACGCTCGGCAATGAGCAGTTCTTC.